This TCR beta chain was observed in a study of a mutant IDH1 vaccine in newly diagnosed glioma. The CDR3 sequence is 16 residues long. V lost 5 bases and J 7 bases, leaving 20 bases between the germline ends. The V gene's germline CDR1 is SEHNR and CDR2 FQNEAQ (reference sequence). Turning to this clone: Its antigen is unidentified.

Here immunoSEQ multiplex PCR was the method, and the copy in TCRdb shows in-frame clones only, minus some. This sample has fewer than 40,000 clones, with approximately 80% found just once. Time point reported: week 5, during vaccination. Every vaccine dose comprised 300 ug of mutant IDH1 20-mer peptide plus topical imiquimod. This sequence was found in a man aged 35-49 years with glioma. The specimen was PBMCs, collected from a glioma patient whose treatment included an IDH1 peptide vaccine. The gene calls are TRBV7-9 and TRBJ1-4, with D maybe TRBD1 (6 bases). This CDR3 is CASSLQITGWGEKLFF. CDR3 in DNA: TGTGCCAGCAGCCTACAAATCACAGGGTGGGGTGAAAAACTGTTTTTT.